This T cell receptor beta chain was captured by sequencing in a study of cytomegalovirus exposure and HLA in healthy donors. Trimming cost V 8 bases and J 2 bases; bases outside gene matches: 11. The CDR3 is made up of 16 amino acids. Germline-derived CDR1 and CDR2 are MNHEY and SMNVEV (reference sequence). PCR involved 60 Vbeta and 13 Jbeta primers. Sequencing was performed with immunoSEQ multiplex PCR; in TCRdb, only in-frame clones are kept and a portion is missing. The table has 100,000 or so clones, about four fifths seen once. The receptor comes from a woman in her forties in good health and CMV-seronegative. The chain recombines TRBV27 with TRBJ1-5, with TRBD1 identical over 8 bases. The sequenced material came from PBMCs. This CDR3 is CASGGMDRVGNQPQHF. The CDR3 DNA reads TGTGCCAGCGGGGGAATGGACAGGGTCGGCAATCAGCCCCAGCATTTT.